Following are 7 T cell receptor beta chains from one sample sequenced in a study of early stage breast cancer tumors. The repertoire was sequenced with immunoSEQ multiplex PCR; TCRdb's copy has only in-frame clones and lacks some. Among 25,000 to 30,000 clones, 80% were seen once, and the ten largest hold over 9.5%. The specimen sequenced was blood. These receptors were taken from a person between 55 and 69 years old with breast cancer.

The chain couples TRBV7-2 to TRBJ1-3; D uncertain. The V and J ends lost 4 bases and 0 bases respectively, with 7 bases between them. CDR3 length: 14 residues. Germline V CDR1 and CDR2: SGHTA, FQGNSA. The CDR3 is CASSSGVSGNTIYF. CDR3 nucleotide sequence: TGTGCCAGCAGCTCAGGTGTCTCTGGAAACACCATATATTTT.

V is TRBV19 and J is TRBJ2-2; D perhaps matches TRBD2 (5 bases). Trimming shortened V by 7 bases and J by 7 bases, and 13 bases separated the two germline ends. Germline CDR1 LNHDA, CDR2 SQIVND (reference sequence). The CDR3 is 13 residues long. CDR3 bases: TGTGCCAGTACAGCGGTACGTGGCGGGGAGCTGTTTTTT. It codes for CASTAVRGGELFF.

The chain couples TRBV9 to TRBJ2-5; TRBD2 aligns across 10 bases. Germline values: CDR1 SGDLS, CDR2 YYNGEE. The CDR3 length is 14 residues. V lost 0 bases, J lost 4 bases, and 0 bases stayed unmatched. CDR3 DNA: TGTGCCAGCAGCGTAGCTAGCGGGGGAGAGACCCAGTACTTC. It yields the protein CASSVASGGETQYF.

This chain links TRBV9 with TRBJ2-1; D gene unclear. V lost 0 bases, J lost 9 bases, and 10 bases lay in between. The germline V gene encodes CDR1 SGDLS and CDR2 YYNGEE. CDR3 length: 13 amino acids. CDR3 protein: CASSVAPHGEQFF. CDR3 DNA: TGTGCCAGCAGCGTAGCTCCTCACGGTGAGCAGTTCTTC.

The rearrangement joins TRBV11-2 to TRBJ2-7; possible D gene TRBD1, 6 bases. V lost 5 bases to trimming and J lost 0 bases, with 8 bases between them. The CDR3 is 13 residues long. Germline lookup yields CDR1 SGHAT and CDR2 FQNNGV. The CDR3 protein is CASSRTVSYEQYF. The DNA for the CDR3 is TGTGCCAGCAGCCGGACAGTCTCCTACGAGCAGTACTTC.

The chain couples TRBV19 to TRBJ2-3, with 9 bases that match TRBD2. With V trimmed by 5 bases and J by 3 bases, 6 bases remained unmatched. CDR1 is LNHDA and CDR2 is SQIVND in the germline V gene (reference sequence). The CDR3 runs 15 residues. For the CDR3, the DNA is TGTGCCAGTAGTTTGATAGCGGGAGAGACAGATACGCAGTATTTT. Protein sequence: CASSLIAGETDTQYF. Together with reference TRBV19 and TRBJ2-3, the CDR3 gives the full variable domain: DGGITQSPKYLFRKEGQNVTLSCEQNLNHDAMYWYRQDPGQGLRLIYYSQIVNDFQKGDIAEGYSVSREKKESFPLTVTSAQKNPTAFYLCASSLIAGETDTQYFGPGTRLTVL.

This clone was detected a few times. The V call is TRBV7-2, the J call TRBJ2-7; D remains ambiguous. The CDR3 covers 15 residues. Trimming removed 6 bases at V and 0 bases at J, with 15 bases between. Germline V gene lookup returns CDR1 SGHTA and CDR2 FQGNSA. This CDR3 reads CASRRSAWSSYEQYF. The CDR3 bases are TGTGCCAGCAGGAGATCGGCCTGGAGCTCCTACGAGCAGTACTTC. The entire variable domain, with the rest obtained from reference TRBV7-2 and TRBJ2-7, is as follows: GAGVSQSPSNKVTEKGKDVELRCDPISGHTALYWYRQSLGQGLEFLIYFQGNSAPDKSGLPSDRFSAERTGGSVSTLTIQRTQQEDSAVYLCASRRSAWSSYEQYFGPGTRLTVT.